The 32 T cell receptor beta chains in this list originate from one sample, sequenced in a study of T-cell reconstitution after alpha-beta-depleted transplantation in children. TCRbeta library construction was performed incorporating unique molecular identifiers. TCRdb analysed the PCR reads with MiXCR anew, one entry per CDR3 protein. The table has hundreds of thousands of distinct CDR3 sequences, less than 15% seen once. This sample comprised PBMCs, obtained before TCRalphabeta/CD19-depleted stem cell transplant. The source of these receptors is a girl aged 2 to 9 with congenital amegakaryocytic thrombocytopenia, due to receive a stem cell transplant.

This clonotype has only a few counts. The chain uses TRBV5-1 and TRBJ2-5; 8 bases are shared with TRBD1. The CDR3 has 15 residues. Germline lookup yields CDR1 SGHRS and CDR2 YFSETQ. V gave up 0 bases and J gave up 2 bases; unmatched junction bases: 3. The CDR3 sequence: CASSLGQGAQETQYF. The CDR3 DNA follows: TGCGCCAGCAGCTTGGGGCAGGGGGCTCAAGAGACCCAGTACTTC.

CDR3 sequence (DNA): TGTGCCAGCAGCTCTAGCGGGATGAATACGCAGTATTTT. Its protein product is CASSSSGMNTQYF. The rearrangement links TRBV7-2 to TRBJ2-3, with 9 bases that match TRBD2. V gave up 4 bases and J gave up 7 bases; unmatched junction bases: 3. The CDR3 is made up of 13 amino acids. Germline V gene sequence: CDR1 SGHTA, CDR2 FQGNSA.

This clonotype was seen ten or more times. The chain combines TRBV7-2 with TRBJ2-1; 8 bases fit TRBD2. The CDR3 has 16 amino acids. V lost 4 bases, J lost 1 base, and 6 bases stayed unmatched. Germline values: CDR1 SGHTA, CDR2 FQGNSA. The DNA of the CDR3 is TGTGCCAGCAGCTCGAGCGGGAGAGTGTCCTACAATGAGCAGTTCTTC. It yields the protein CASSSSGRVSYNEQFF.

Comment on this clonotype: A read error may be the cause here, since a much bigger clone is one base away. The gene calls are TRBV29-1 and TRBJ2-2, with D hard to call. V shed 8 bases and J shed 3 bases, with 13 bases lying between them. This CDR3 contains 13 residues. Germline assignment: CDR1 SQVTM and CDR2 ANQGSEA. CDR3 loop: CSFAAAHTGELFF. The CDR3 region has the DNA TGCAGCTTTGCCGCGGCTCACACCGGGGAGCTGTTTTTT.

The chain carries TRBV5-5 and TRBJ2-7; 7 bases match TRBD2. From germline, CDR1 is SGHKS and CDR2 YYEKEE (reference sequence). The CDR3 spans 14 residues. J gave up 1 base and V 0 bases, and 1 base lay outside the gene matches. The CDR3 sequence is CASSLDGRSYEQYF. DNA of the CDR3: TGTGCCAGCAGCTTGGACGGGAGGTCCTACGAGCAGTACTTC.

This clonotype has only a few counts. This chain uses TRBV27 with TRBJ2-7; D is ambiguous. Germline V gene sequence: CDR1 MNHEY, CDR2 SMNVEV (reference sequence). V was shortened by 5 bases and J by 0 bases, with 8 bases between the two germline ends. The CDR3 length is 13 residues. The CDR3: CASSPHRSYEQYF. The CDR3 DNA follows: TGTGCCAGCAGTCCACACCGCTCCTACGAGCAGTACTTC.

This sequence joins TRBV20-1 and TRBJ2-1; maybe TRBD2 (6 bases). The length of the CDR3 is 11 residues. Germline CDR1 reads DFQATT; CDR2 reads SNEGSKA (reference sequence). V was pared by 6 bases and J by 12 bases, with 15 bases between. DNA for the CDR3: TGCAGTGCGGGACTCGTTCGGGGGCAGTTCTTC. It encodes CSAGLVRGQFF.

This clonotype occurred a few times. The chain employs TRBV6-4 and TRBJ2-1; D may be TRBD2 (6 bases). This CDR3 contains 14 residues. The V end lost 3 bases, the J end lost 9 bases, and 15 bases lay between the germline ends. Germline CDR1 reads MRHNA; CDR2 reads SNTAGT. In DNA, the CDR3 is TGTGCCAGCAGTGAGCGTCTAGCGATCGGTGAGCAGTTCTTC. It yields the protein CASSERLAIGEQFF.

The sample holds one count of this clonotype. V and J are TRBV30 and TRBJ1-2; D call uncertain. This CDR3 is 17 amino acids long. Germline lookup yields CDR1 GTSNPN and CDR2 SVGIG (reference sequence). Deletions cut 0 bases from V and 5 bases from J, with 22 bases between. The CDR3 DNA sequence: TGTGCCTGGAGTGTACAGATCGGTACCGAGTTAACGTATGGCTACACCTTC. Amino acid sequence: CAWSVQIGTELTYGYTF.

In its sample, this clonotype was seen a few times. This chain connects TRBV4-1 to TRBJ2-7; D uncertain. CDR3 length equals 15 residues. V was pared by 0 bases and J by 2 bases, with 11 bases between. The germline CDR1 and CDR2 sequences are MGHRA and YSYEKL. This chain's CDR3 is CASSQDRNPTYEQYF. CDR3 in DNA: TGCGCCAGCAGCCAAGACCGGAATCCCACCTACGAGCAGTACTTC.

This clonotype was observed a few times. This sequence joins TRBV20-1 and TRBJ2-4, with a weak D call TRBD1 (5 bases). Trimming removed 3 bases at V and 9 bases at J, with 12 bases between. This CDR3 region has 12 residues. CDR1 and CDR2 from the germline V gene are DFQATT and SNEGSKA (reference sequence). As DNA, the CDR3 is TGCAGTGCTAGGGAAGGGGTGGGCATTCAGTACTTC. Its translation is CSAREGVGIQYF.

At least ten counts were recorded for this clonotype. The J gene is TRBJ2-1, the V gene TRBV5-1; 9 nucleotides align to TRBD1. J gave up 4 bases and V 4 bases, and 12 bases lay outside the gene matches. The CDR3 loop spans 17 amino acids. Germline V gives CDR1 SGHRS, CDR2 YFSETQ. CDR3 residues: CASSQDRGGRDYNEQFF. The CDR3 nucleotides are TGCGCCAGCAGCCAGGACAGGGGCGGACGCGATTACAATGAGCAGTTCTTC.

This clonotype was seen ten or more times. J is TRBJ1-5 and V is TRBV7-8, with a possible D match to TRBD1 (6 bases). From germline, CDR1 is SGHVS and CDR2 FQNEAQ. CDR3 length: 14 residues. Trimming stripped 7 bases from V and 5 bases from J, with 15 bases between. For the CDR3, the DNA is TGTGCCAGCACCTCCAACAGGGTTCATCAGCCCCAGCATTTT. Translating gives CASTSNRVHQPQHF.

The chain uses TRBV4-1 and TRBJ2-3, with 9 bases identical to TRBD2. CDR1 and CDR2 from the germline V gene are MGHRA and YSYEKL. The CDR3 loop spans 18 amino acids. Losses at the gene ends were 1 base for V and 4 bases for J; bases not matched to a gene: 12. CDR3 residues: CASSQAGGPSGNPDTQYF. The CDR3 bases are TGCGCCAGCAGCCAAGCGGGAGGGCCTAGCGGGAACCCAGATACGCAGTATTTT.

A note on this clonotype: This is likely a read error, given that the CDR3 carries no conserved phenylalanine or tryptophan at its end. This chain uses TRBV12-3 or TRBV12-4 with TRBJ2-2, with a possible D match to TRBD2 (6 bases). The CDR3 is 14 residues long. The germline V and J ends were trimmed by 6 bases and 4 bases, with 12 bases remaining between them. The CDR3 loop is CASSRAGGTGELFL. The CDR3 DNA follows: TGTGCCAGCAGCAGGGCCGGGGGCACCGGGGAGCTGTTTCTT.

This rearrangement joins TRBV11-2 to TRBJ2-1; 7 positions match TRBD2. Unmatched junction bases numbered 7, after V lost 1 base and J lost 4 bases. The CDR3 loop spans 16 amino acids. Germline V gives CDR1 SGHAT, CDR2 FQNNGV. In nucleotides, the CDR3 is TGTGCCAGCAGCTTAGGGGGTAGCGGGTTTTACAATGAGCAGTTCTTC. Its protein is CASSLGGSGFYNEQFF.

J is TRBJ2-1 and V is TRBV18; maybe TRBD2 (6 bases). The V and J ends lost 8 bases and 4 bases respectively, with 15 bases between them. The CDR3 spans 14 residues. Germline V gene data show CDR1 as KGHSH and CDR2 as LQKENI. DNA of the CDR3: TGTGCCAGCCACCAGCAGGAGGGGTACAATGAGCAGTTCTTC. It codes for CASHQQEGYNEQFF.

This clonotype was recorded at least ten times. The rearrangement links TRBV12-3 or TRBV12-4 to TRBJ2-5; D is possibly TRBD1 (6 bases). Trimming shortened V by 4 bases and J by 3 bases, and 21 bases separated the two germline ends. The CDR3 has 17 amino acids. CDR3 coding DNA: TGTGCCAGCAGTTCCTCCCCCGGCAGGGGCCCAGAAGAGACCCAGTACTTC. This gives the protein CASSSSPGRGPEETQYF.

The chain has TRBV4-2 and TRBJ2-1, with D unresolved. Germline V lookup: CDR1 LGHNA, CDR2 YNFKEQ. Trimming left V 4 bases short and J 5 bases short, with 15 bases between. The CDR3 totals 15 residues. CDR3 in DNA: TGTGCCAGCAGCCCACAACACCTATTCGACAATGAGCAGTTCTTC. It codes for CASSPQHLFDNEQFF.

This clonotype was recorded at least ten times. The J gene is TRBJ2-1, the V gene TRBV20-1; tentatively, D is TRBD2 (6 bases). CDR1 is DFQATT, CDR2 SNEGSKA, per germline (reference sequence). This CDR3 contains 13 residues. V was cut by 3 bases and J by 4 bases, with 10 bases left in between. CDR3 sequence (DNA): TGCAGTGCTAGTACGCGGGGTTACAATGAGCAGTTCTTC. This translates into CSASTRGYNEQFF.

This clonotype was seen many times. The CDR3 region is CASSPGGQHSTDTQYF. DNA for the CDR3: TGTGCCAGCAGCCCCGGAGGACAGCATAGCACAGATACGCAGTATTTT. The chain joins TRBV12-3 or TRBV12-4 to TRBJ2-3; D possibly corresponds to TRBD1 (6 bases). The CDR3 covers 16 residues. With 6 bases removed from V and 0 bases from J, the gap between germline ends came to 16 bases.

The sample holds many counts of this clonotype. The rearrangement uses TRBV9 and TRBJ1-2; D remains ambiguous. Germline-derived CDR1 and CDR2 are SGDLS and YYNGEE. Trimming removed 0 bases at V and 2 bases at J, with 11 bases between. The CDR3 runs to 15 residues. The CDR3, as DNA: TGTGCCAGCAGCGTAGATCATGACCGCAACTATGGCTACACCTTC. As protein: CASSVDHDRNYGYTF.

This clonotype was seen ten or more times. The CDR3 bases are TGCAGTGCTAGCCTAGGGGAGCGAAAGGGCACCGGGGAGCTGTTTTTT. This gives the protein CSASLGERKGTGELFF. This sequence joins TRBV20-1 and TRBJ2-2, with D perhaps being TRBD1 or TRBD2 (5 bases each). The CDR3 is 16 amino acids. Germline V lookup: CDR1 DFQATT, CDR2 SNEGSKA (reference sequence). With 3 bases removed from V and 4 bases from J, the gap between germline ends came to 18 bases.

The CDR3 bases are TGCGCCAGCAGCAAACCCCGGGACTATACAGATACGCAGTATTTT. It yields the protein CASSKPRDYTDTQYF. V gene TRBV5-1 combines with J gene TRBJ2-3, with 7 positions matching TRBD2. V shed 4 bases, J shed 3 bases, and the junction held 8 bases outside the gene matches. Germline V lookup: CDR1 SGHRS, CDR2 YFSETQ. This CDR3 has 15 residues. Using reference TRBV5-1 and TRBJ2-3 for the parts outside the CDR3, the full variable domain is KAGVTQTPRYLIKTRGQQVTLSCSPISGHRSVSWYQQTPGQGLQFLFEYFSETQRNKGNFPGRFSGRQFSNSRSEMNVSTLELGDSALYLCASSKPRDYTDTQYFGPGTRLTVL.

This clonotype was seen ten or more times. V gene TRBV7-9 combines with J gene TRBJ1-1; no firm D call. This CDR3 is built from 12 residues. Germline V gene lookup returns CDR1 SEHNR and CDR2 FQNEAQ (reference sequence). V was trimmed by 3 bases and J by 5 bases, leaving 7 bases between them. CDR3 in amino acids: CASSFEGTEAFF. DNA for the CDR3: TGTGCCAGCAGCTTCGAGGGAACTGAAGCTTTCTTT.

The chain combines TRBV18 with TRBJ2-5; no firm D call. This CDR3 comprises 14 residues. With 4 bases removed from V and 5 bases from J, the gap between germline ends came to 14 bases. Germline CDR1 is KGHSH and CDR2 is LQKENI. CDR3 nucleotides: TGTGCCAGCTCACTCCGAGGTCCCCGGGAGACCCAGTACTTC. Encoded protein: CASSLRGPRETQYF. The complete variable domain, with remaining parts taken from reference TRBV18 and TRBJ2-5, reads NAGVMQNPRHLVRRRGQEARLRCSPMKGHSHVYWYRQLPEEGLKFMVYLQKENIIDESGMPKERFSAEFPKEGPSILRIQQVVRGDSAAYFCASSLRGPRETQYFGPGTRLLVL.

This chain uses TRBV12-3 or TRBV12-4 with TRBJ2-7, with 9 positions matching TRBD2. The length of the CDR3 is 16 residues. V lost 6 bases and J lost 5; bases outside the gene matches: 14. CDR3 sequence: CASSPSGASGTHEQYF. CDR3 nucleotide sequence: TGTGCCAGCAGCCCCTCGGGGGCTAGCGGGACCCACGAGCAGTACTTC.

At least ten counts were recorded for this clonotype. V is TRBV7-6 and J is TRBJ2-3; unclear D gene. The CDR3 loop spans 15 amino acids. The ends were cut back, 0 bases at V and 0 bases at J, with 7 bases in the middle. CDR1 is SGHVS, CDR2 FNYEAQ, per germline. CDR3 region: CASSLAGLSTDTQYF. DNA for the CDR3: TGTGCCAGCAGCTTAGCTGGCTTAAGCACAGATACGCAGTATTTT.

The sample holds many counts of this clonotype. The chain uses TRBV5-1 and TRBJ2-7; D possibly corresponds to TRBD1 (5 bases). This CDR3 comprises 13 residues. Germline V gives CDR1 SGHRS, CDR2 YFSETQ. Trimming removed 7 bases at V and 1 base at J, with 12 bases between. The CDR3 coding sequence is TGCGCCAGCGGTCTGGGGCAGTCCTACGAGCAGTACTTC. This encodes CASGLGQSYEQYF.

The J gene is TRBJ2-3, the V gene TRBV15; D gene uncertain. V lost 0 bases, J lost 3 bases, and 13 bases lay in between. Per the germline V gene, CDR1 is LNHNV and CDR2 is YYDKDF (reference sequence). This CDR3 has 16 amino acids. CDR3 sequence reads: CATSRDPETWTDTQYF. The DNA of the CDR3 is TGTGCCACCAGCAGAGACCCAGAAACGTGGACAGATACGCAGTATTTT.

The rearrangement uses TRBV7-2 and TRBJ2-3, with D unclear. The V end lost 3 bases, the J end lost 4 bases, and 14 bases lay between the germline ends. The CDR3 loop spans 15 amino acids. Germline V gene lookup returns CDR1 SGHTA and CDR2 FQGNSA. As DNA, the CDR3 is TGTGCCAGCAGCTTGGGGATAGCCCTGGCAGATACGCAGTATTTT. This codes for CASSLGIALADTQYF.

This chain joins TRBV5-5 and TRBJ1-2; TRBD1 is a possible D gene (6 bases). Germline V gene lookup returns CDR1 SGHKS and CDR2 YYEKEE (reference sequence). V was trimmed by 4 bases and J by 5 bases, leaving 12 bases between them. CDR3 length: 13 amino acids. Written as DNA, the CDR3 is TGTGCCAGCAGCATTCGACAGGAATATGGCTACACCTTC. It is translated as CASSIRQEYGYTF.